These 28 T cell receptor beta chains share one sample of origin, sequenced in a study of OX40 agonist ivuxolimab in advanced cancers. TCRdb keeps only in-frame clones here, not all; method: immunoSEQ multiplex PCR. Among about 69,000 clones, 90% were seen once, and the ten largest hold about 10%. This material consisted of CD4+ or CD8+ T cells sorted from blood, taken in a trial of the OX40 agonist ivuxolimab. These receptors all come from an adult with an advanced solid tumor such as melanoma, head and neck, liver or kidney cancer.

The chain recombines TRBV20-1 with TRBJ1-5; D is ambiguous. This CDR3 region has 11 residues. Germline CDR1 DFQATT, CDR2 SNEGSKA (reference sequence). Trimming took off 6 bases at V and 9 bases at J, with 12 bases between the two ends. Here the CDR3 DNA reads TGCAGTGCCGCAATAGGTTTGCCCCAGCATTTT. This translates into CSAAIGLPQHF.

This clone was seen only a few times. The chain couples TRBV28 to TRBJ2-5; 9 bases line up with TRBD2. The CDR3 runs to 18 residues. Losses at the gene ends were 7 bases for V and 2 bases for J; bases not matched to a gene: 17. Looked up from germline, CDR1 is MDHEN and CDR2 is SYDVKM. This CDR3 is CASTPPRGRARGQETQYF. CDR3 coding DNA: TGTGCCAGCACCCCCCCTCGCGGGAGGGCCCGGGGGCAAGAGACCCAGTACTTC.

The chain has TRBV5-1 and TRBJ2-2, with D perhaps TRBD1 (5 bases). The CDR3 has 15 amino acids. Germline CDR1 SGHRS, CDR2 YFSETQ. V was clipped by 1 base and J by 1 base, with 8 bases between them. The CDR3 here is CASSLPQGNTGELFF. CDR3 coding DNA: TGCGCCAGCAGCTTGCCCCAGGGGAACACCGGGGAGCTGTTTTTT.

The rearrangement links TRBV7-2 to TRBJ2-5, with a possible D match to TRBD1 (6 bases). V was pared by 5 bases and J by 5 bases, with 15 bases between. The length of the CDR3 is 14 residues. Germline lookup yields CDR1 SGHTA and CDR2 FQGNSA. In DNA form, the CDR3 reads TGTGCCAGCAGCCCTTGGACAGACACGGAGACCCAGTACTTC. It yields the protein CASSPWTDTETQYF.

The table lists this clone with a count of one. The J gene is TRBJ2-1, the V gene TRBV5-1; 7 nucleotides match TRBD2. From germline, CDR1 is SGHRS and CDR2 YFSETQ. There are 14 residues in the CDR3. V lost 7 bases, J lost 5 bases, and 9 bases stayed unmatched. The CDR3 coding sequence is TGCGCCAGCTCCAATTCAGGGACTAACAATGAGCAGTTCTTC. Its translation is CASSNSGTNNEQFF.

The V call is TRBV28, the J call TRBJ2-5, with D unclear. V shed 6 bases and J shed 5 bases, with 7 bases lying between them. Germline V gene data show CDR1 as MDHEN and CDR2 as SYDVKM. CDR3 length: 11 residues. CDR3 loop: CASSPEETQYF. Written as DNA, the CDR3 is TGTGCCAGCAGCCCGGAGGAGACCCAGTACTTC.

Details on this clone: Within the sample, other DNA sequences also encode this same CDR3. This chain connects TRBV9 to TRBJ1-2; maybe TRBD1 (5 bases). Looked up from germline, CDR1 is SGDLS and CDR2 is YYNGEE. V dropped 2 bases and J dropped 1 base, with 6 bases sitting between them. The CDR3 extends over 13 amino acids. The CDR3 region is CASSVQGNYGYTF. Here the CDR3 DNA reads TGTGCCAGCAGCGTTCAGGGTAACTATGGCTACACCTTC. Variable domain in full (rest from reference TRBV9 and TRBJ1-2): DSGVTQTPKHLITATGQRVTLRCSPRSGDLSVYWYQQSLDQGLQFLIQYYNGEERAKGNILERFSAQQFPDLHSELNLSSLELGDSALYFCASSVQGNYGYTFGSGTRLTVV.

This clone was detected once. The chain uses TRBV11-2 and TRBJ1-4, with 12 bases matching TRBD1. Germline CDR1 is SGHAT and CDR2 is FQNNGV. V was pared by 1 base and J by 4 bases, with 4 bases of the junction left unmatched. The CDR3 loop spans 17 amino acids. The CDR3 is CASSLGDRGLVNEKLFF. In DNA, the CDR3 is TGTGCCAGCAGCTTAGGGGACAGGGGGCTGGTTAATGAAAAACTGTTTTTT. The full variable domain, its missing parts supplied by reference TRBV11-2 and TRBJ1-4, is EAGVAQSPRYKIIEKRQSVAFWCNPISGHATLYWYQQILGQGPKLLIQFQNNGVVDDSQLPKDRFSAERLKGVDSTLKIQPAKLEDSAVYLCASSLGDRGLVNEKLFFGSGTQLSVL.

V gene TRBV9 combines with J gene TRBJ2-6; D is perhaps TRBD1 (5 bases). The germline V gene has CDR1 SGDLS and CDR2 YYNGEE. V lost 0 bases, J lost 4 bases, and 11 bases lay in between. CDR3 length equals 16 residues. The chain's CDR3 is CASSVEGALGANVLTF. The CDR3 DNA reads TGTGCCAGCAGCGTAGAAGGGGCGCTCGGGGCCAACGTCCTGACTTTC.

The CDR3 loop reads CASSRPSGSSYEQYF. The DNA for the CDR3 is TGTGCCAGTAGTAGACCTAGCGGAAGCTCCTACGAGCAGTACTTC. V usage is TRBV19 and J usage is TRBJ2-7; 7 bases map to TRBD2. CDR1 and CDR2 (germline): LNHDA, SQIVND (reference sequence). The CDR3 loop spans 15 amino acids. The trim removed 4 bases at V and 0 bases at J, leaving 6 bases unmatched. Full variable domain (remainder filled in from reference TRBV19 and TRBJ2-7): DGGITQSPKYLFRKEGQNVTLSCEQNLNHDAMYWYRQDPGQGLRLIYYSQIVNDFQKGDIAEGYSVSREKKESFPLTVTSAQKNPTAFYLCASSRPSGSSYEQYFGPGTRLTVT.

The V call is TRBV5-4, the J call TRBJ1-6; the match to TRBD1 covers 7 bases. Germline CDR1 SGHNT, CDR2 YYREEE (reference sequence). The ends lost 0 bases at V and 7 bases at J; junction bases unmatched: 4. The CDR3 extends over 15 amino acids. The CDR3 protein is CASSLGTGKNSPLHF. For the CDR3, the DNA is TGTGCCAGCAGCTTGGGGACAGGCAAGAATTCACCCCTCCACTTT.

V and J are TRBV28 and TRBJ2-7; D is possibly TRBD1 (6 bases). V was trimmed by 8 bases and J by 0 bases, leaving 17 bases between them. This CDR3 contains 15 residues. CDR1 and CDR2 from the germline V gene are MDHEN and SYDVKM. The CDR3 sequence is CASSPRGPPSYEQYF. In nucleotides, the CDR3 is TGTGCCAGCTCCCCCAGGGGCCCTCCCTCCTACGAGCAGTACTTC.

The chain uses TRBV6-6 and TRBJ2-7; no clear D gene. Germline V CDR1 and CDR2: MNHNY, SVGAGI (reference sequence). The CDR3 totals 12 residues. Trimming shortened V by 6 bases and J by 5 bases, and 11 bases separated the two germline ends. The CDR3 region is CASSPDGNEQYF. Written as DNA, the CDR3 is TGTGCCAGCAGCCCTGACGGAAACGAGCAGTACTTC.

As for this clone: A junction boundary mismatches the germline segment, possibly from a read error. This chain joins TRBV7-7 and TRBJ2-2, with D maybe TRBD2 (5 bases). Germline V gene sequence: CDR1 SSHAT, CDR2 FNYEAQ (reference sequence). The CDR3 spans 13 residues. The CDR3 DNA reads TGTGCTAGCAGGTCCGGGGAGAGCGGGGAGCTGTTTTTT. Amino acids: CASRSGESGELFF. Using reference TRBV7-7 and TRBJ2-2 for the parts outside the CDR3, the full variable domain is GAGVSQSPRYKVTKRGQDVTLRCDPISSHATLYWYQQALGQGPEFLTYFNYEAQPDKSGLPSDRFSAERPEGSISTLTIQRTEQRDSAMYRCASRSGESGELFFGEGSRLTVL.

The V gene is TRBV6-5, the J gene TRBJ1-5, with 8 nucleotides matching TRBD1. After removal of 5 bases from V and 3 bases from J, the junction contained 6 bases not matched to a gene. Looked up from germline, CDR1 is MNHEY and CDR2 is SVGAGI. The CDR3 totals 15 residues. The CDR3 region has the DNA TGTGCCAGCAGTACAACAGGGGGACCCAATCAGCCCCAGCATTTT. Protein product: CASSTTGGPNQPQHF.

The rearrangement uses TRBV11-2 and TRBJ1-2; D is unclear. Trimming pared 8 bases from V and 4 bases from J, leaving 14 bases between. Germline CDR1 is SGHAT and CDR2 is FQNNGV. CDR3 size: 13 residues. CDR3 protein: CASASGIPYGYTF. The CDR3 DNA sequence: TGTGCCAGCGCTTCGGGGATTCCCTATGGCTACACCTTC.

The V and J genes are TRBV28 and TRBJ2-3, with 9 positions matching TRBD2. After removal of 2 bases from V and 6 bases from J, the junction contained 12 bases not matched to a gene. Germline values: CDR1 MDHEN, CDR2 SYDVKM. There are 17 residues in the CDR3. This CDR3 is CASSLRLAGFRGDTQYF. CDR3 DNA: TGTGCCAGCAGTTTACGGCTAGCGGGATTTAGGGGCGATACGCAGTATTTT. The whole variable domain, filled in from reference TRBV28 and TRBJ2-3, reads DVKVTQSSRYLVKRTGEKVFLECVQDMDHENMFWYRQDPGLGLRLIYFSYDVKMKEKGDIPEGYSVSREKKERFSLILESASTNQTSMYLCASSLRLAGFRGDTQYFGPGTRLTVL.

The chain recombines TRBV6-1 with TRBJ2-3; 7 bases align to TRBD2. The ends lost 0 bases at V and 0 bases at J; junction bases unmatched: 3. Germline V gives CDR1 MNHNS, CDR2 SASEGT. This CDR3 comprises 16 residues. The CDR3 nucleotides are TGTGCCAGCAGTGAAGCGGGGGGGTCGAGCACAGATACGCAGTATTTT. Its protein is CASSEAGGSSTDTQYF.

The rearrangement links TRBV28 to TRBJ2-7, with D possibly TRBD1 on 6 matching bases. The CDR3 length is 13 residues. Trimming shortened V by 5 bases and J by 3 bases, and 11 bases separated the two germline ends. From germline, CDR1 is MDHEN and CDR2 SYDVKM. CDR3 in amino acids: CASSQTGNYEQYF. The CDR3 nucleotides are TGTGCCAGCAGTCAAACAGGGAACTACGAGCAGTACTTC.

The chain is built from TRBV27 and TRBJ2-5; D is uncertain. The CDR3 is made up of 14 amino acids. CDR1 is MNHEY, CDR2 SMNVEV, per germline (reference sequence). V was clipped by 4 bases and J by 2 bases, with 11 bases between them. The CDR3 nucleotides are TGTGCCAGCAGTTATAACTCGGCTCAAGAGACCCAGTACTTC. Encoded protein: CASSYNSAQETQYF.

The J gene is TRBJ2-7, the V gene TRBV6-5; D might be TRBD1 (5 bases). Germline CDR1 is MNHEY and CDR2 is SVGAGI. The CDR3 covers 14 residues. The V end was cut by 0 bases, the J end by 4 bases, with 10 bases between. DNA of the CDR3: TGTGCCAGCAGTTACTCGCGAAGGGGTTACGAGCAGTACTTC. Translated, it gives CASSYSRRGYEQYF.

The chain is built from TRBV28 and TRBJ2-1; the D is unclear. The CDR3 totals 11 residues. Germline CDR1 reads MDHEN; CDR2 reads SYDVKM. V gave up 2 bases and J gave up 6 bases, with 2 bases separating them. The CDR3 protein is CASSLINEQFF. The DNA for the CDR3 is TGTGCCAGCAGTTTAATCAATGAGCAGTTCTTC.

V gene TRBV29-1 combines with J gene TRBJ2-3; 7 bases agree with TRBD2. The CDR3 has 14 residues. CDR1 and CDR2 from the germline V gene are SQVTM and ANQGSEA. The junction had 12 bases not matched to a gene; V was cut back by 6 bases and J by 6 bases. CDR3 in DNA: TGCAGCGTGCGGGGGACTCTCGGCGGCGATACGCAGTATTTT. It encodes CSVRGTLGGDTQYF.

This clone was found once. V is TRBV7-9 and J is TRBJ2-3; no clear D. CDR1 SEHNR and CDR2 FQNEAQ come from the germline V gene (reference sequence). V was clipped by 6 bases and J by 2 bases, with 15 bases between them. The CDR3 is 15 residues long. CDR3 amino acids: CASSPSVGLTDTQYF. The CDR3, as DNA: TGTGCCAGCAGTCCCTCGGTGGGCCTCACAGATACGCAGTATTTT.

The table lists this clone with a few counts. The chain links TRBV15 to TRBJ2-7; 7 bases fit TRBD1. The germline CDR1 and CDR2 sequences are LNHNV and YYDKDF (reference sequence). The CDR3 is 14 residues long. Germline trimming cut 1 base from V and 4 bases from J; bases unmatched to any gene: 4. The CDR3 region has the DNA TGTGCCACCAGCAGAGTCGGGACAGATTACGAGCAGTACTTC. Protein product: CATSRVGTDYEQYF.

This chain uses TRBV27 with TRBJ2-3, with TRBD2 identical over 9 bases. Germline V lookup: CDR1 MNHEY, CDR2 SMNVEV (reference sequence). The CDR3 loop spans 18 amino acids. V lost 2 bases, J lost 10 bases, and 19 bases stayed unmatched. CDR3 in DNA: TGTGCCAGCAGTTTACCAGGACTAGCGTCAACAAAAACGGGGGCGCAGTATTTT. It specifies CASSLPGLASTKTGAQYF.

The V call is TRBV5-1, the J call TRBJ2-1; D is possibly TRBD2 (6 bases). Germline loops: CDR1 SGHRS, CDR2 YFSETQ. Trimming took off 4 bases at V and 2 bases at J, with 13 bases between the two ends. The CDR3 consists of 15 residues. Here the CDR3 reads CASSPSSEPYNEQFF. The CDR3 nucleotides read TGCGCCAGCAGCCCATCTAGCGAGCCCTACAATGAGCAGTTCTTC.

Here the CDR3 DNA reads TGCAGCGTTGAGGCAGGACTCCAAGAGACCCAGTACTTC. Its translation: CSVEAGLQETQYF. The V call is TRBV29-1, the J call TRBJ2-5; TRBD2 might be the D (5 bases). The CDR3 has 13 residues. Trimming removed 3 bases at V and 1 base at J, with 9 bases between. The germline V gene has CDR1 SQVTM and CDR2 ANQGSEA.